The count of the clone carrying this T cell receptor beta chain is one. No antigen is known for it. This sample is part of a study of OX40 agonist ivuxolimab in advanced cancers. Overall study findings and caveats: Antigen specificity was not determined for the expanded peripheral T cells. The average count of expanded clones was higher among CD8+ T cells than among CD4+.

TCRdb's table, derived via immunoSEQ multiplex PCR, lists solely in-frame clones and lacks some. Of 70,000 to 100,000 clones in the sample, approximately 89% were seen once. This TCR was recovered from an adult with an advanced solid tumor such as melanoma, head and neck, liver or kidney cancer. Here the sequenced sample was CD4+ or CD8+ T cells sorted from blood, taken in a trial of the OX40 agonist ivuxolimab.

The CDR3 nucleotides read TGTGCTAGTGGTTTGTCTCGATTAGCGGGAGTGTCTGGAGATACGCAGTATTTT. Protein: CASGLSRLAGVSGDTQYF. The chain uses TRBV12-5 and TRBJ2-3; 9 bases agree with TRBD2. CDR3 length equals 18 residues. Germline CDR1 and CDR2: LGHNT and FRNRAP. V gave up 2 bases and J gave up 5 bases; unmatched junction bases: 14.